This T cell receptor (beta chain) was observed in a study of T cell repertoires in cytomegalovirus infection. On the study more broadly: CMV epitopes that were recently identified and HLA-C-restricted were used alongside well-studied HLA-B-restricted ones.

Findings of the study overall: Adding up the frequency of public TCR beta families identified people who carried CMV plus the relevant HLA. The study found HLA-C-restricted CMV-specific TCR beta clonotypes dominating the ex vivo response.

TCRdb reprocessed the reads via MiXCR and lists one record per CDR3 protein. The repertoire holds 800,000 to 950,000 distinct CDR3 sequences, with about 31% as singletons. At least ten counts were recorded for this clonotype. Its cognate antigen is unknown. V dropped 2 bases and J dropped 8; count of bases not matched to a gene: 5. The CDR3 length is 15 residues. In germline, CDR1 is MNHNS, CDR2 SASEGT. The chain is built from TRBV6-1 and TRBJ2-1, with TRBD2 matching 11 bases. Specimen: cultured CD8+ T cells from PBMCs, collected from culture after CMV antigen stimulation. The receptor comes from a human donor in good health (CMV status not recorded). Some clones in this sample may be carry-over from other donors' samples. CDR3 nucleotides: TGTGCCAGCAGTGAACTAGCGGGGGGCCTGGATGAGCAGTTCTTC. Protein: CASSELAGGLDEQFF.